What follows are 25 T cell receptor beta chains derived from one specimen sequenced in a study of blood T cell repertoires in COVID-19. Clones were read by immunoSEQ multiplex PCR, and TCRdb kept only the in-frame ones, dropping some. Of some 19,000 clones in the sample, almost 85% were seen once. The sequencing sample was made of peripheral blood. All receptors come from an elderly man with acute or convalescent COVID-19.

In DNA, the CDR3 is TGTGCCAGCAGTGAATATGTGTACCAAGAGACCCAGTACTTC. Protein: CASSEYVYQETQYF. This chain links TRBV6-1 with TRBJ2-5; D unclear. CDR3 length equals 14 residues. CDR1 is MNHNS and CDR2 is SASEGT in the germline V gene. V dropped 2 bases and J dropped 0 bases, with 7 bases sitting between them.

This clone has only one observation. DNA of the CDR3: TGTGCCAGTAGTATAAGACAGGGGGCGTTCTACGAGCAGTACTTC. It is translated as CASSIRQGAFYEQYF. The chain has TRBV19 and TRBJ2-7; 10 bases map to TRBD1. The J segment lost 3 bases and the V segment lost 2 bases, leaving 4 bases of the junction unmatched. The CDR3 totals 15 residues. Per germline, CDR1 LNHDA and CDR2 SQIVND (reference sequence).

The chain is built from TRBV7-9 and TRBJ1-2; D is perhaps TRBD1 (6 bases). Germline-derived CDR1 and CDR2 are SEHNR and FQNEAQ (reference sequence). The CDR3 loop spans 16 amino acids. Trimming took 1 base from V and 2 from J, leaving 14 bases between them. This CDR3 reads CASSLGTVLSNYGYTF. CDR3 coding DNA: TGTGCCAGCAGCTTAGGGACAGTTCTCAGCAACTATGGCTACACCTTC.

CDR3 coding DNA: TGTGCCAGCAGCCCACGACAGGGGAGGAGCACAGATACGCAGTATTTT. Translating it yields CASSPRQGRSTDTQYF. J is TRBJ2-3 and V is TRBV5-5, with 8 bases that match TRBD1. The CDR3 has 16 amino acids. The V gene end was trimmed by 4 bases and the J gene end by 0 bases; junction bases not matched to a gene: 7. The V gene's germline CDR1 is SGHKS and CDR2 YYEKEE (reference sequence).

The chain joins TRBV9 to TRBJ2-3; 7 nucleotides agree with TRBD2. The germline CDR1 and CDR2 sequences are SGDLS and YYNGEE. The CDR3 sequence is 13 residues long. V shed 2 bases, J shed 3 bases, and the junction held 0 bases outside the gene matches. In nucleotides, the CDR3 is TGTGCCAGCAGCGTGGGGGGGACAGATACGCAGTATTTT. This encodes CASSVGGTDTQYF.

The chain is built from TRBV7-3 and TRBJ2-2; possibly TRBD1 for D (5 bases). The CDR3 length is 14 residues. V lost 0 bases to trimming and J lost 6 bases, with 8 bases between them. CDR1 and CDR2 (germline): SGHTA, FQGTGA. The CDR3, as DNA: TGTGCCAGCAGCTTAACATCCAGGGCCGGGGAGCTGTTTTTT. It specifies CASSLTSRAGELFF.

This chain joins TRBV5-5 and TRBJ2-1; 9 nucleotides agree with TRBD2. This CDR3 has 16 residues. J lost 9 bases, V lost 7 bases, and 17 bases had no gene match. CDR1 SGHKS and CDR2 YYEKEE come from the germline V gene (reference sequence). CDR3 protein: CASGPSLAGTSAEQFF. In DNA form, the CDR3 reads TGTGCCAGCGGTCCTTCTCTAGCGGGGACGAGCGCTGAGCAGTTCTTC.

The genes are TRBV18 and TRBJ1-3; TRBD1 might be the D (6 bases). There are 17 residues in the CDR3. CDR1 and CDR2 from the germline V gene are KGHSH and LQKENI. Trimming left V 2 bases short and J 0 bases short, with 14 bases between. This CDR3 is CASSPSGQRSSGNTIYF. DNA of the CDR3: TGTGCCAGCTCACCATCTGGACAGCGAAGCTCTGGAAACACCATATATTTT.

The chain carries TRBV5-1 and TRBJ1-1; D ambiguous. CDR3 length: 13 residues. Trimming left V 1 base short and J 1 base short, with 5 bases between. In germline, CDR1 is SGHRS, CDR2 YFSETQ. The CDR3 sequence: CASSLNRNTEAFF. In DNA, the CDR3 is TGCGCCAGCAGCTTGAATCGGAACACTGAAGCTTTCTTT.

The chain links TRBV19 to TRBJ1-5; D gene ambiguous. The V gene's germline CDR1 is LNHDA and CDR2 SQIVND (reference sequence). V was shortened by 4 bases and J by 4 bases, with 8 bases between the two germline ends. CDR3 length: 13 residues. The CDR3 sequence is CASSTITNQPQHF. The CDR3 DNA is TGTGCCAGTAGTACAATAACAAATCAGCCCCAGCATTTT.

The CDR3 bases are TGTGCCAGCAGCCGCTCCGGGCGGGGCGGCACAGATACGCAGTATTTT. This codes for CASSRSGRGGTDTQYF. V usage is TRBV3-1 (or the pseudogene TRBV3-2) and J usage is TRBJ2-3; D is perhaps TRBD2 (6 bases). This CDR3 has 16 residues. Trimming stripped 4 bases from V and 1 base from J, with 15 bases between. The germline V gene encodes CDR1 LGHDT and CDR2 YNNKEL (reference sequence).

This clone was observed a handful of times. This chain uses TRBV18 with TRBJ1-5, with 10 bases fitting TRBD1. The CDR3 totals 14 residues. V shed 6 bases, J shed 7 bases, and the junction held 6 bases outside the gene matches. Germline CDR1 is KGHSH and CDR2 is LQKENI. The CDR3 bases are TGTGCCAGCTCGCAGGGACAGGGGAACCAGCCCCAGCATTTT. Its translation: CASSQGQGNQPQHF.

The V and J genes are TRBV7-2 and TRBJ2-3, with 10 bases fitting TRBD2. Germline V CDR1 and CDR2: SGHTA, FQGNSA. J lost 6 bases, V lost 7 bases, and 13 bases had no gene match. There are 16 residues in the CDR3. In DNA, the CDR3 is TGTGCCAGCACCCAAAGGCTAGCGGGGGCCGGGGATACGCAGTATTTT. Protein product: CASTQRLAGAGDTQYF.

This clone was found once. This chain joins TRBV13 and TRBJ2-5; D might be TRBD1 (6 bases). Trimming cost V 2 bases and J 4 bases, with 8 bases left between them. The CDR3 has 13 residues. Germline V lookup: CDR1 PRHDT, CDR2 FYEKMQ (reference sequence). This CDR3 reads CASSLIRGETQYF. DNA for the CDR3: TGTGCCAGCAGCTTAATCAGGGGAGAGACCCAGTACTTC.

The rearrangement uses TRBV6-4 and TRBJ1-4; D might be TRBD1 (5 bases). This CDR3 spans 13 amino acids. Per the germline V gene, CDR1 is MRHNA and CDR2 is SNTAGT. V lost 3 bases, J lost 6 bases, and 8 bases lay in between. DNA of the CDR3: TGTGCCAGCAGTGAGGGGCGCGATGAAAAACTGTTTTTT. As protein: CASSEGRDEKLFF.

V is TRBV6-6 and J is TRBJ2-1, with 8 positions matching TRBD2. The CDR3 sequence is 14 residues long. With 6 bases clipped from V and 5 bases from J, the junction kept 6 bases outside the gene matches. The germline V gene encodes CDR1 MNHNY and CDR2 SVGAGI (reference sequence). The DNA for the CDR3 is TGTGCCAGCAGAGGTTATAGCGGGGACAATGAGCAGTTCTTC. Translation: CASRGYSGDNEQFF.

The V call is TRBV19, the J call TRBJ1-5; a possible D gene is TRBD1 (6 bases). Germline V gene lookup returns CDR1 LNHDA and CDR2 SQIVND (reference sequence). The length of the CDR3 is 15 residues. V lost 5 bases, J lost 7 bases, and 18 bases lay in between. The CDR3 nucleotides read TGTGCCAGTAGTGACCAACAGGGTCGCGTCCAGCCCCAGCATTTT. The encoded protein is CASSDQQGRVQPQHF.

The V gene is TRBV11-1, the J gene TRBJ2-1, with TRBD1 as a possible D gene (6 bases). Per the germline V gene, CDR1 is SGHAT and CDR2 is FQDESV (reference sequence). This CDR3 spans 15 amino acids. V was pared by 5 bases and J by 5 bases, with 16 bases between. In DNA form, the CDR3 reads TGTGCCAGCAGCGATACCAGGGACACCGACAATGAGCAGTTCTTC. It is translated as CASSDTRDTDNEQFF.

The CDR3 sequence: CASSFPEGGQFF. CDR3 DNA: TGTGCCAGCAGCTTTCCTGAGGGCGGGCAGTTCTTC. The chain employs TRBV7-3 and TRBJ2-1, with a weak D call TRBD2 (5 bases). This CDR3 region has 12 residues. Germline V gene sequence: CDR1 SGHTA, CDR2 FQGTGA. The ends were cut back, 3 bases at V and 12 bases at J, with 12 bases in the middle.

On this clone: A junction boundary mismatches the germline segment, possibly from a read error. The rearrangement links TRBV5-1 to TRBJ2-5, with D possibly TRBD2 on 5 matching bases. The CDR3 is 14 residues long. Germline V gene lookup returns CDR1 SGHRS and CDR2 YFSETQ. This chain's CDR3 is CASILDSGQETQYF. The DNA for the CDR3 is TGCGCCAGCATCTTGGACTCAGGTCAAGAGACCCAGTACTTC.

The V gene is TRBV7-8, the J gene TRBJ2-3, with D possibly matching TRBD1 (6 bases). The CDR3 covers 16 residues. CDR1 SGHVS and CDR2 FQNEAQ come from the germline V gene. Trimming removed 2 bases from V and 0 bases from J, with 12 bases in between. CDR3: CASSLSTGSSTDTQYF. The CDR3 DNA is TGTGCCAGCAGCTTATCTACAGGGTCCAGCACAGATACGCAGTATTTT.

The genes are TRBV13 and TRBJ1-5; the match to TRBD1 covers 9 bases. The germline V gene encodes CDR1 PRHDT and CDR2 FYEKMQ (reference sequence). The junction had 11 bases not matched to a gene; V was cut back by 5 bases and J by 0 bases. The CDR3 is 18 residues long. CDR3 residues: CASSRGQGGGYSNQPQHF. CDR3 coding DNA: TGTGCCAGCAGCCGGGGACAGGGCGGGGGCTATAGCAATCAGCCCCAGCATTTT.

The CDR3 protein is CSVEAGQGITGELFF. The CDR3 bases are TGCAGCGTTGAGGCAGGACAGGGGATAACCGGGGAGCTGTTTTTT. This chain uses TRBV29-1 with TRBJ2-2; 9 bases are shared with TRBD1. Looked up from germline, CDR1 is SQVTM and CDR2 is ANQGSEA. Unmatched junction bases numbered 7, after V lost 3 bases and J lost 5 bases. This CDR3 region has 15 residues.

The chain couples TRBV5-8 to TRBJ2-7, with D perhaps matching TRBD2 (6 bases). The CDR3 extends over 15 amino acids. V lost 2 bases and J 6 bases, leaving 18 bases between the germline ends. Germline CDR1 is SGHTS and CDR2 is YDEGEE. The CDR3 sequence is CASSLRDSLLGEQYF. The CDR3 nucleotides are TGTGCCAGCAGCTTAAGGGACTCACTTCTGGGCGAGCAGTACTTC.

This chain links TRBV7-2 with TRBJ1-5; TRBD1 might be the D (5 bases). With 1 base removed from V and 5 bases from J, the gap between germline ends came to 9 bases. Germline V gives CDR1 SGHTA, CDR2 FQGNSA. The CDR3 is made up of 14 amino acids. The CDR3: CASSLVGGDQPQHF. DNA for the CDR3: TGTGCCAGCAGCTTAGTGGGGGGTGATCAGCCCCAGCATTTT.